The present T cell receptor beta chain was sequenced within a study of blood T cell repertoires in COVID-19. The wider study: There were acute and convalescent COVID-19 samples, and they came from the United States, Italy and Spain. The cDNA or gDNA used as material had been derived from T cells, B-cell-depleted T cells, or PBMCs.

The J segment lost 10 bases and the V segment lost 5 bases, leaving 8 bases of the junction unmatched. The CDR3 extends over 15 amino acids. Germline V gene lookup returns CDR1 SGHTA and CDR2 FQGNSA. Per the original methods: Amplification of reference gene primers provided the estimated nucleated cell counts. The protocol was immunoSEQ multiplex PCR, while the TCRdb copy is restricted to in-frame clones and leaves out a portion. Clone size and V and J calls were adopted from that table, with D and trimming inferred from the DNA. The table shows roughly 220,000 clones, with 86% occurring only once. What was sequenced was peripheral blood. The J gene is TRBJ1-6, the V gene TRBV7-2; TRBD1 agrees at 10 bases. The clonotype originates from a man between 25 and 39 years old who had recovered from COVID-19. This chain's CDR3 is CASSLGQGGRSPLHF. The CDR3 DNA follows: TGTGCCAGCAGCCTAGGACAGGGGGGTAGGTCACCCCTCCACTTT. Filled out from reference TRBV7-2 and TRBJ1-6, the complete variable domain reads GAGVSQSPSNKVTEKGKDVELRCDPISGHTALYWYRQSLGQGLEFLIYFQGNSAPDKSGLPSDRFSAERTGGSVSTLTIQRTQQEDSAVYLCASSLGQGGRSPLHFGNGTRLTVT.